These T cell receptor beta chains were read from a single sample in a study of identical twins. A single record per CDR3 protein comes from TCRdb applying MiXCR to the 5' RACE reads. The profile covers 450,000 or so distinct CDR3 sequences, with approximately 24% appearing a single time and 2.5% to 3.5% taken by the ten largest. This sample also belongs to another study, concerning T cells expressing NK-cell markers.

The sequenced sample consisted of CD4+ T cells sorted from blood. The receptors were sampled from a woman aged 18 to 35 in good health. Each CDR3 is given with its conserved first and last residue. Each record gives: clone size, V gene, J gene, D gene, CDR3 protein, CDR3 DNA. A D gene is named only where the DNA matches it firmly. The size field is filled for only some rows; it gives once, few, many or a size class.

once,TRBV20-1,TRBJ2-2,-,CSAILGHANTGELFF,TGCAGTGCTATTCTAGGCCACGCGAACACCGGGGAGCTGTTTTTT
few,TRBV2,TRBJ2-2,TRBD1,CASRGQASAGELFF,TGTGCCAGCAGGGGACAGGCTTCGGCCGGGGAGCTGTTTTTT
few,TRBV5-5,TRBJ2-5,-,CASSLGHNQETQYF,TGTGCCAGCAGCTTGGGACACAACCAAGAGACCCAGTACTTC
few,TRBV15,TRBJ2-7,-,CATSRDSSYEQYF,TGTGCCACCAGCAGGGATTCTTCATACGAGCAGTACTTC
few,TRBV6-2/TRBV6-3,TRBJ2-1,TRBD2,CASIELTSGRNEQFF,TGTGCCAGCATTGAACTGACTAGCGGGAGGAATGAGCAGTTCTTC
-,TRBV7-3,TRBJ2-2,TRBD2,CASSPTSGLNTGELFF,TGTGCCAGCAGCCCGACTAGCGGGTTGAACACCGGGGAGCTGTTTTTT
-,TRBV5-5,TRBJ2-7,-,CASSLSQDYEQYF,TGTGCCAGCAGCTTGTCCCAGGACTACGAGCAGTACTTC
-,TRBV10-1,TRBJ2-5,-,CASSKQGWETQYF,TGCGCCAGCAGTAAACAGGGTTGGGAGACCCAGTACTTC
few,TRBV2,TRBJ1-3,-,CASRTQASGNTIYF,TGTGCCAGCAGAACACAGGCGTCTGGAAACACCATATATTTT
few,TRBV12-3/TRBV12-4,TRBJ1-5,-,CASRRALGGQPQHF,TGTGCCAGCAGGAGGGCCCTGGGAGGGCAGCCCCAGCATTTT
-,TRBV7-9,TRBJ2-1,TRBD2,CASSSRQSLAVEQFF,TGTGCCAGCAGCTCGCGGCAGTCACTAGCGGTTGAGCAGTTCTTC
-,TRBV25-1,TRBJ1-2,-,CASSVSRGGGYTF,TGTGCCAGCAGTGTAAGCAGGGGAGGAGGCTACACCTTC
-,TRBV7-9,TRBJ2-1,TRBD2,CASSPKLAGGTYNEQFF,TGTGCCAGCAGCCCAAAGTTAGCGGGGGGTACCTACAATGAGCAGTTCTTC
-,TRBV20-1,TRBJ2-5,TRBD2,CSASSLAGRGETQYF,TGCAGTGCTAGCTCTCTAGCGGGGAGGGGGGAGACCCAGTACTTC
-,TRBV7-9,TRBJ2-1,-,CASSFLYDNEQFF,TGTGCCAGCAGCTTTCTGTACGACAATGAGCAGTTCTTC
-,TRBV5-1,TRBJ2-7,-,CASRKAGTLGAYEQYF,TGCGCCAGCAGAAAAGCCGGGACATTAGGAGCCTACGAGCAGTACTTC
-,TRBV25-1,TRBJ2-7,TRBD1,CASSELGQTGYEQYF,TGTGCCAGCAGTGAATTGGGACAGACGGGCTACGAGCAGTACTTC
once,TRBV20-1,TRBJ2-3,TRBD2,CSALPTSGGAYDTQYF,TGCAGTGCTCTCCCGACTAGCGGGGGGGCCTACGATACGCAGTATTTT
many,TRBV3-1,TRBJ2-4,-,CASSQGGWRGNIQYF,TGTGCCAGCAGCCAAGGAGGATGGAGAGGGAACATTCAGTACTTC
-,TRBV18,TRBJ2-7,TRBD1,CASSPQGGQGAREQYF,TGTGCCAGCTCACCACAGGGTGGACAGGGGGCACGCGAGCAGTACTTC
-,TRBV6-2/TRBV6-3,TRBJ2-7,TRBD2,CASSVGLALYEQYF,TGTGCCAGCAGTGTCGGACTAGCGTTGTACGAGCAGTACTTC
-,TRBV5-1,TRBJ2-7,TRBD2,CASSFGTSGSTEQYF,TGCGCCAGCAGCTTCGGGACTAGCGGGAGCACGGAGCAGTACTTC
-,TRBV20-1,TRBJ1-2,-,CSADLLPSNYGYTF,TGCAGTGCCGACCTTTTACCCTCTAACTATGGCTACACCTTC
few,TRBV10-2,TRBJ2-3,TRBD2,CASNGDYYTDTQYF,TGCGCCAGCAATGGGGACTACTACACAGATACGCAGTATTTT
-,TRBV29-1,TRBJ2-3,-,CSGVNVLSGTDTQYF,TGCAGCGGGGTCAACGTCCTGAGTGGCACAGATACGCAGTATTTT
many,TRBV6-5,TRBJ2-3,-,CASSHSTDTQYF,TGTGCCAGCAGCCATTCTACAGATACGCAGTATTTT
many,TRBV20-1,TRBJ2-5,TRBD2,CSGHLAGVTETQYF,TGCAGTGGCCACCTAGCGGGAGTAACAGAGACCCAGTACTTC
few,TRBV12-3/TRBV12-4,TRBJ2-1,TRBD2,CASRAGTSGSYNEQFF,TGTGCCAGCAGGGCTGGGACTAGCGGTTCCTACAATGAGCAGTTCTTC
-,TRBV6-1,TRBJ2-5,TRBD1,CASRSWTGGETQYF,TGTGCCAGCAGGTCCTGGACAGGGGGGGAGACCCAGTACTTC
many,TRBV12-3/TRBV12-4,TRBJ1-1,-,CAGQKEGIGTEAFF,TGTGCCGGACAAAAGGAGGGGATTGGGACTGAAGCTTTCTTT
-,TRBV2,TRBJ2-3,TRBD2,CASTRLAKADTQYF,TGTGCCAGCACCCGACTAGCGAAGGCAGATACGCAGTATTTT
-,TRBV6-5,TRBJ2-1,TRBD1,CASSYRDRGRNEQFF,TGTGCCAGCAGTTACCGGGACAGGGGGCGGAATGAGCAGTTCTTC
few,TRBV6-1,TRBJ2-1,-,CASSPLGRDNEQFF,TGTGCCAGCAGTCCTCTAGGACGCGACAATGAGCAGTTCTTC
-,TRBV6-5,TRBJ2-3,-,CASSRYRQTSTDTQYF,TGTGCCAGCAGCCGTTATAGACAGACTAGCACAGATACGCAGTATTTT
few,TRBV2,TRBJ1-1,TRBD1,CASIRQGKDTEAFF,TGTGCCAGCATTCGACAGGGTAAGGACACTGAAGCTTTCTTT
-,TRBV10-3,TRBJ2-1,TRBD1,CAISLSGTGSYNEQFF,TGTGCCATCAGCTTATCCGGGACAGGGTCCTACAATGAGCAGTTCTTC
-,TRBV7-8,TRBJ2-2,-,CASSSNPRELFF,TGTGCCAGCAGCTCAAATCCCAGGGAGCTGTTTTTT
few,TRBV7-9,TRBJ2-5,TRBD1,CASSLQGTGRQETQYF,TGTGCCAGCAGCTTACAGGGGACAGGGAGGCAAGAGACCCAGTACTTC
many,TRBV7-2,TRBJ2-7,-,CASSLGRNYEQYF,TGTGCCAGCAGCTTAGGGCGGAACTACGAGCAGTACTTC
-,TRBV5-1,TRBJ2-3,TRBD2,CASSSGGFSDTQYF,TGCGCCAGCAGCTCCGGGGGGTTCTCAGATACGCAGTATTTT
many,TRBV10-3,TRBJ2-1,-,CASLLADSNEQFF,TGTGCCAGTCTATTGGCGGATTCCAATGAGCAGTTCTTC
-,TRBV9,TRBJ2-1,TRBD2,CASSGYSGGAIEQFF,TGTGCCAGCAGCGGATATAGCGGGGGGGCTATTGAGCAGTTCTTC
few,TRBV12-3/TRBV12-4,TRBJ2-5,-,CAVRRGEQETQYF,TGTGCCGTACGGCGGGGCGAGCAAGAGACCCAGTACTTC
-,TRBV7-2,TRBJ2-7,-,CASSFRDSYEQYF,TGTGCCAGCAGCTTCCGGGACTCCTACGAGCAGTACTTC
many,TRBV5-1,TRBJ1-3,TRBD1,CASSITTGGNTIYF,TGCGCCAGCAGCATAACGACAGGGGGAAACACCATATATTTT
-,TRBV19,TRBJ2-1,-,CASSSSQNDEQFF,TGTGCCAGTAGTAGCTCCCAGAATGATGAGCAGTTCTTC
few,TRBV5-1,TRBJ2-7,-,CASSLETQYEQYF,TGCGCCAGCAGCCTTGAGACTCAGTACGAGCAGTACTTC
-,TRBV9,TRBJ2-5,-,CASSVAPGARQETQYF,TGTGCCAGCAGCGTAGCTCCCGGCGCCCGCCAAGAGACCCAGTACTTC
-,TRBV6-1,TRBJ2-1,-,CASSVSGFYNEQFF,TGTGCCAGCAGTGTTAGCGGATTCTACAATGAGCAGTTCTTC
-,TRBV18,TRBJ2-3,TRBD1,CASSPTAAGGEGTDTQYF,TGTGCCAGCTCACCGACCGCCGCAGGGGGCGAAGGCACAGATACGCAGTATTTT